Listed below are T cell receptor beta chains from one sample, sequenced in a study of radiotherapy plus CTLA-4 blockade in lung cancer. Repertoires were generated with immunoSEQ multiplex PCR, while TCRdb's copy carries only in-frame clones and drops some. The data hold about 120,000 clones, with 78% observed a single time. This specimen consisted of peripheral blood, obtained from a patient treated with radiotherapy plus ipilimumab. The receptors were sampled from a human donor with non-small cell lung cancer who had a partial response to radiotherapy plus ipilimumab. CDR3s include the opening cysteine and the closing phenylalanine or tryptophan. D genes are given only for firm matches. Clone size is shown for a subset of rows, as once, few, many or a class of expanded clone.

clone size,V gene,J gene,D gene,CDR3 protein,CDR3 DNA
.,TRBV6-1,TRBJ1-5,.,CASSEGGHQPQHF,TGTGCCAGCAGTGAGGGGGGGCATCAGCCCCAGCATTTT
.,TRBV6-4,TRBJ2-5,.,CASSQGGETQYF,TGTGCCAGCAGCCAGGGGGGTGAGACCCAGTACTTC
.,TRBV5-6,TRBJ2-1,TRBD2,CASSLSHGGRYNEQFF,TGTGCCAGCAGCTTGTCACATGGCGGGAGGTACAATGAGCAGTTCTTC
.,TRBV5-5,TRBJ1-3,.,CASSLGRGGNTIYF,TGTGCCAGCAGCTTGGGCAGGGGTGGAAACACCATATATTTT
.,TRBV5-6,TRBJ2-6,.,CASSLVGGYSGANVLTF,TGTGCCAGCAGCTTGGTAGGGGGTTACTCTGGGGCCAACGTCCTGACTTTC
few,TRBV4-3,TRBJ2-1,TRBD2,CASSSGTSGMDEQFF,TGCGCCAGCAGCTCCGGGACTAGCGGGATGGATGAGCAGTTCTTC
.,TRBV6-5,TRBJ2-2,TRBD2,CASTGLAANTGELFF,TGTGCCAGCACCGGACTAGCGGCTAACACCGGGGAGCTGTTTTTT
.,TRBV7-2,TRBJ2-3,TRBD2,CASSKSLRESLTDTQYF,TGTGCCAGCAGCAAGTCCTTGCGGGAGAGCCTGACAGATACGCAGTATTTT
.,TRBV4-1,TRBJ1-2,.,CASSQEEEAPWGYTF,TGCGCCAGCAGCCAAGAGGAGGAGGCTCCGTGGGGCTACACCTTC
.,TRBV6-6,TRBJ2-7,TRBD1,CASIDRDRPYEQYF,TGTGCCAGCATCGACCGGGACAGACCCTACGAGCAGTACTTC
.,TRBV7-9,TRBJ2-3,.,CASSSIGTGLDTQYF,TGTGCCAGCAGCTCAATCGGGACTGGTTTAGATACGCAGTATTTT
.,TRBV4-1,TRBJ2-2,TRBD2,CASSQERGGLEYVGELFF,TGCGCCAGCAGCCAAGAAAGAGGCGGACTAGAGTATGTCGGGGAGCTGTTTTTT
.,TRBV6-6,TRBJ2-4,TRBD2,CAGSASGENIQYF,TGTGCCGGGTCAGCTAGCGGGGAAAACATTCAGTACTTC
.,TRBV5-1,TRBJ1-1,.,CASSLVFKGHGDTEAFF,TGCGCCAGCAGCTTGGTATTCAAGGGGCATGGGGACACTGAAGCTTTCTTT
.,TRBV5-5,TRBJ1-4,.,CASSLGAVGEKLFF,TGTGCCAGCAGCTTGGGTGCAGTTGGTGAAAAACTGTTTTTT
.,TRBV27,TRBJ1-6,.,CASSTVSQGFSPLHF,TGTGCCAGCAGTACTGTTAGCCAGGGCTTCTCACCCCTCCACTTT
once,TRBV2,TRBJ2-2,TRBD1,CASRGTAGNTGELFF,TGTGCCAGCAGGGGGACAGCAGGGAACACCGGGGAGCTGTTTTTT
once,TRBV5-1,TRBJ2-2,.,CASSLAVSGGSNTGELFF,TGCGCCAGCAGCTTGGCGGTTTCCGGAGGGAGTAACACCGGGGAGCTGTTTTTT
.,TRBV5-1,TRBJ1-1,TRBD1,CASSRGTENTEAFF,TGCGCCAGCAGCAGGGGGACAGAGAACACTGAAGCTTTCTTT
.,TRBV5-1,TRBJ2-7,TRBD1,CASSLFSPGQGLYEQYF,TGCGCCAGCAGCTTGTTCTCTCCGGGACAGGGGCTCTACGAGCAGTACTTC
.,TRBV6-5,TRBJ1-2,.,CASSLGQGVDGYTF,TGTGCCAGCAGCCTAGGGCAGGGCGTCGATGGCTACACCTTC
.,TRBV6-1,TRBJ2-7,TRBD2,CATEPSGSYEQYF,TGTGCCACCGAACCCAGCGGGAGTTACGAGCAGTACTTC
.,TRBV11-3,TRBJ2-1,.,CASSHRDFNEQFF,TGTGCCAGCAGCCATCGGGACTTCAATGAGCAGTTCTTC
once,TRBV7-7,TRBJ1-5,.,CASSSGPGQPQHF,TGTGCTAGCAGCTCCGGTCCGGGTCAGCCCCAGCATTTT
.,TRBV7-8,TRBJ2-1,TRBD2,CASSFTGGTSGSNEQFF,TGTGCCAGCAGCTTTACGGGAGGGACTAGCGGGAGCAATGAGCAGTTCTTC